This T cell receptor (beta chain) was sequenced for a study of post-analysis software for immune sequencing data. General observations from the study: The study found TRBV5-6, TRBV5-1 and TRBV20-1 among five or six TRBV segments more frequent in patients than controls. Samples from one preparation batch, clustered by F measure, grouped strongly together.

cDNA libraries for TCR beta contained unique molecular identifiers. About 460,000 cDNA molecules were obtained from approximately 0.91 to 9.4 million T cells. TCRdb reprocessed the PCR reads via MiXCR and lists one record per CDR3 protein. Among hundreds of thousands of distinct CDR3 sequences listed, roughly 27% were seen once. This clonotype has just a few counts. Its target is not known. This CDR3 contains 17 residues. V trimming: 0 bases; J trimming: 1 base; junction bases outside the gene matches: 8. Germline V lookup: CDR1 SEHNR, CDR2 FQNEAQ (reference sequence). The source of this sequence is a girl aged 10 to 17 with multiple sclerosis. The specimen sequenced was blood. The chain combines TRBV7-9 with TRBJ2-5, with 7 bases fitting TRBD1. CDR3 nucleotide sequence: TGTGCCAGCAGCTTAGCTAGGGGACAGACGAGCCAAGAGACCCAGTACTTC. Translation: CASSLARGQTSQETQYF.